This T cell receptor beta chain was retrieved from a study of blood T cell repertoires in COVID-19. Study-wide background: The origin of the acute and convalescent COVID-19 samples was the United States, Italy and Spain.

TCRdb's table, derived via immunoSEQ multiplex PCR, lists solely in-frame clones and lacks some. The sample has 100,000 to 150,000 clones; about 86% are singletons. There are 16 residues in the CDR3. V dropped 0 bases and J dropped 3; count of bases not matched to a gene: 7. Germline V CDR1 and CDR2: MNHNY, SVGAGI (reference sequence). The sequenced material came from peripheral blood. The source of this sequence is a woman between 45 and 60 years old with acute or convalescent COVID-19. The chain links TRBV6-6 to TRBJ2-7; TRBD2 matches 8 bases. The CDR3 DNA is TGTGCCAGCAGTTACTCGATCGGCGGGGGGCACTACGAGCAGTACTTC. Translation gives CASSYSIGGGHYEQYF.